This entry is about one T cell receptor (beta chain). Participants had their cohort set by participant-reported clinical history. This CDR3 contains 16 residues. The junction had 5 bases not matched to a gene; V was cut back by 0 bases and J by 7 bases. Germline V gene data show CDR1 as SGHRS and CDR2 as YFSETQ. Using immunoSEQ multiplex PCR, the repertoire was profiled, and TCRdb retains in-frame clones only, with some absent. In the table there are 400,000 to 550,000 clones, roughly nine tenths of which are singletons. This sample was included in a study of blood T cell repertoires in COVID-19. J is TRBJ2-1 and V is TRBV5-1, with 12 bases matching TRBD2. The TCR originated in a young woman with acute COVID-19. Material for sequencing was PBMCs or T cells enriched from blood (not recorded which). The CDR3 spells CASSLAGLAGPNEQFF. The CDR3 DNA reads as TGCGCCAGCAGCTTGGCTGGACTAGCGGGACCTAATGAGCAGTTCTTC.